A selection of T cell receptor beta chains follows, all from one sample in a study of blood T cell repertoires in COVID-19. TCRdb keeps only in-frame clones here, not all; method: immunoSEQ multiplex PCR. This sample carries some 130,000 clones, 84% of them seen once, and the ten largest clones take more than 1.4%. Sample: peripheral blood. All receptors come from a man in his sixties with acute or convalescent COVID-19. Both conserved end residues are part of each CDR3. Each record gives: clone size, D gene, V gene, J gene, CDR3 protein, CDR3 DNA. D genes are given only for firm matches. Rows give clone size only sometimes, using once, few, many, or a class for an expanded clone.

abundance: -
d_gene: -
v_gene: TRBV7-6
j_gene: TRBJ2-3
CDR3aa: CASSLGGRGPTDTQYF
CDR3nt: TGTGCCAGCAGCTTGGGGGGACGGGGCCCAACAGATACGCAGTATTTT

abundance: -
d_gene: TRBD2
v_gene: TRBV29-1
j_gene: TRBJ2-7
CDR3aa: CSATSGRIGEQYF
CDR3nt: TGCAGCGCGACTAGCGGGAGGATCGGCGAGCAGTACTTC

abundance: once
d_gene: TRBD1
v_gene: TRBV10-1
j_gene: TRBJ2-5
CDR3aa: CASSTGQGPMETQYF
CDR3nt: TGCGCCAGCAGTACCGGACAGGGGCCGATGGAGACCCAGTACTTC

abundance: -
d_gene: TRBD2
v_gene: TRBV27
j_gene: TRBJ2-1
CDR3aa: CASRVPSGGYNEQFF
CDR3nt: TGTGCCAGCAGGGTCCCTAGCGGGGGTTACAATGAGCAGTTCTTC

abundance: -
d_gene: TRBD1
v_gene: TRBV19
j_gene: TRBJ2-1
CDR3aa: CASSTQGAFNEQFF
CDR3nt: TGTGCCAGTAGTACTCAGGGGGCGTTCAATGAGCAGTTCTTC

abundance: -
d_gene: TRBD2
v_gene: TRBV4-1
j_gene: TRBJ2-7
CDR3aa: CASSPFKPPGLAGYGQYF
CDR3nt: TGCGCCAGCAGCCCCTTCAAACCCCCGGGACTAGCGGGGTACGGGCAGTACTTC

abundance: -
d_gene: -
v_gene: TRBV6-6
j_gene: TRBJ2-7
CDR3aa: CASSAGAGVGYEQYF
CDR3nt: TGTGCCAGCTCAGCTGGGGCCGGAGTAGGCTACGAGCAGTACTTC

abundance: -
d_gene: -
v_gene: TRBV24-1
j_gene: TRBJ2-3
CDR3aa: CATSDPKPGGDTDTQYF
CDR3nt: TGTGCCACCAGTGATCCCAAACCCGGCGGTGACACAGATACGCAGTATTTT

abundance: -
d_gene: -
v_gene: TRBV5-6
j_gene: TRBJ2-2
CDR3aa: CASSTRSTGELFF
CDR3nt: TGTGCCAGCAGCACACGGAGCACCGGGGAGCTGTTTTTT

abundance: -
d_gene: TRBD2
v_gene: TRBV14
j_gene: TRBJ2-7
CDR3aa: CASSQGRTRVDEQYF
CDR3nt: TGTGCCAGCAGCCAAGGGAGGACTAGGGTGGACGAGCAGTACTTC

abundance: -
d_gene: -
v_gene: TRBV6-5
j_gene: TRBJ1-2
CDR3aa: CASRGLTGDDYGYTF
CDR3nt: TGTGCCAGCAGGGGGTTAACAGGCGATGACTATGGCTACACCTTC

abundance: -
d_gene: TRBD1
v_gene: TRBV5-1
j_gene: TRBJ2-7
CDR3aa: CASSFPRDRGKNSYEQYF
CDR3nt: TGCGCCAGCAGCTTCCCCCGGGACAGGGGTAAAAACTCCTACGAGCAGTACTTC

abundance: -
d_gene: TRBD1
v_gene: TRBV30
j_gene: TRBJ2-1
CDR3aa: CAWSKGTGLHEQFF
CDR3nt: TGTGCCTGGTCCAAAGGGACAGGGTTGCATGAGCAGTTCTTC

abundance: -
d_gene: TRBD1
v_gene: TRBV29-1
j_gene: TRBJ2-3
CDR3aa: CSVEDRDRVDTQYF
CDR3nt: TGCAGCGTTGAAGATCGTGACAGGGTGGATACGCAGTATTTT

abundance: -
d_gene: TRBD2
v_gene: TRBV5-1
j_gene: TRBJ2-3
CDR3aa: CASSPTGLAGSGDTQYF
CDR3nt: TGCGCCAGCAGCCCCACCGGACTAGCGGGATCCGGAGATACGCAGTATTTT

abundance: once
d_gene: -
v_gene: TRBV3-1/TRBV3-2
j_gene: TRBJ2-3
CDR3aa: CASSRSDTSTDTQYF
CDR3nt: TGTGCCAGCAGCCGCTCGGACACGAGCACAGATACGCAGTATTTT

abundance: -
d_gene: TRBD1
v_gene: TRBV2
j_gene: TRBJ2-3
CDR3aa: CASSEAAGGPDTQYF
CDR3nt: TGTGCCAGCAGTGAAGCGGCAGGGGGCCCGGATACGCAGTATTTT

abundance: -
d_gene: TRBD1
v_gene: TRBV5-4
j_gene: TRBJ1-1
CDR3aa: CASRRDRGNTEAFF
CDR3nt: TGTGCCAGCAGGCGCGACAGGGGGAACACTGAAGCTTTCTTT

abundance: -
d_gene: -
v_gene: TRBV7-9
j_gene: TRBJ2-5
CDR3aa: CASSSSGWSQETQYF
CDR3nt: TGTGCCAGCAGCTCATCTGGTTGGAGCCAAGAGACCCAGTACTTC

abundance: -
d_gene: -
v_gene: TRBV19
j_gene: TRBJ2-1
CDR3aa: CASSMGQLIYNEQFF
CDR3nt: TGTGCCAGTAGTATGGGGCAGTTAATATACAATGAGCAGTTCTTC

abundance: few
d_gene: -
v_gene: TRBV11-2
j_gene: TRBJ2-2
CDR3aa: CASSFYRRGRSTGELFF
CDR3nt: TGTGCCAGCAGCTTTTATAGGCGGGGACGGTCTACCGGGGAGCTGTTTTTT

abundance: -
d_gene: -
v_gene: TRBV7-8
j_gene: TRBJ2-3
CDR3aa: CASSPSGGNTDTQYF
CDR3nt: TGTGCCAGCAGCCCTTCCGGCGGGAACACAGATACGCAGTATTTT

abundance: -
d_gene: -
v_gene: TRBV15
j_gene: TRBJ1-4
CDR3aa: CATSRIKGTSNEKLFF
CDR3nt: TGTGCCACCAGCAGAATTAAGGGGACATCTAATGAAAAACTGTTTTTT

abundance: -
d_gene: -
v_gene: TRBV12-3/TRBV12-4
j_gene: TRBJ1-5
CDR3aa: CASTTGHQPQHF
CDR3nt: TGTGCCAGCACTACAGGGCATCAGCCCCAGCATTTT

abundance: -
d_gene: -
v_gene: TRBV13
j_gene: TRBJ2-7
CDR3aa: CASSAEGRGTYEQYF
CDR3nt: TGTGCCAGCAGCGCGGAGGGGCGGGGAACCTACGAGCAGTACTTC

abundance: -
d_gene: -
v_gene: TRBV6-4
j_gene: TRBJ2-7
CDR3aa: CASSDRNGRTKNYEQYF
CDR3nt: TGTGCCAGCAGTGACCGAAATGGCAGGACTAAGAATTACGAGCAGTACTTC

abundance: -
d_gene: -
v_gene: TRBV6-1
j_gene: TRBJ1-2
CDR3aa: CASSEAGVYYGYTF
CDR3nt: TGTGCCAGCAGTGAAGCCGGGGTTTACTATGGCTACACCTTC

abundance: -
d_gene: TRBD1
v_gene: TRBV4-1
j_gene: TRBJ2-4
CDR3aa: CASSSAGQGKNIQYF
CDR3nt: TGCGCCAGCAGTTCAGCGGGACAGGGAAAAAACATTCAGTACTTC

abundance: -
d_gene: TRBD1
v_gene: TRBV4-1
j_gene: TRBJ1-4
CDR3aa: CASSPTGGATNEKLFF
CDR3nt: TGCGCCAGCAGCCCGACAGGGGGGGCAACTAATGAAAAACTGTTTTTT